Listed below are T cell receptor beta chains from one sample, sequenced in a study of blood T cell repertoires in COVID-19. TCRdb keeps only in-frame clones here, not all; method: immunoSEQ multiplex PCR. This sample has fewer than 110,000 clones, with roughly 87% found just once. The source material was peripheral blood. These receptors originate from a human donor in a cohort sampled during active COVID-19. CDR3s include the opening cysteine and the closing phenylalanine or tryptophan. The D gene is left open where the match is weak. Not every row has a clone size; where given, it reads once, few, many or a size class.

-,TRBV3-1/TRBV3-2,-,TRBJ2-6,TGTGCCAGCAGCGCCCTGACATCTGGGGCCAACGTCCTGACTTTC,CASSALTSGANVLTF
TRBD1,TRBV7-3,-,TRBJ2-1,TGTGCCAGCAGCTTGATACAGGGGCCCCGCTTCTTC,CASSLIQGPRFF
TRBD1,TRBV19,-,TRBJ2-1,TGTGCCAGTACCACGAGGACAGGGGGATACCATGAGCAGTTCTTC,CASTTRTGGYHEQFF
-,TRBV10-3,-,TRBJ2-7,TGTGCCATCAGAGGCAACTCCGGGGACGAGCAGTACTTC,CAIRGNSGDEQYF
TRBD2,TRBV28,once,TRBJ2-3,TGTGCCAGCAGTTTAACGGTGGCGGGAGACGATACGCAGTATTTT,CASSLTVAGDDTQYF
TRBD1,TRBV11-2,-,TRBJ2-2,TGTGCCAGCGGGACAGGGGGGAACACCGGGGAGCTGTTTTTT,CASGTGGNTGELFF
TRBD2,TRBV5-4,-,TRBJ2-1,TGTGCCAGCAGCTTGGAAATAGCGGGAGTGGGGGAGCAGTTCTTC,CASSLEIAGVGEQFF
-,TRBV7-8,-,TRBJ1-5,TGTGCCAGCAGCCTCGGGACTTTCGGCTCCAATCAGCCCCAGCATTTT,CASSLGTFGSNQPQHF
-,TRBV3-1/TRBV3-2,-,TRBJ2-7,TGTGCCAGCAGCCAAGCCTCCCTCTTTTACGAGCAGTACTTC,CASSQASLFYEQYF
-,TRBV5-1,once,TRBJ2-3,TGCGCCAGCAGCCTCACAGATACGCAGTATTTT,CASSLTDTQYF
TRBD2,TRBV2,-,TRBJ2-7,TGTGCCAGCAAACAAGAGAGCGGGAGGGCTCACGGGACCTACGAGCAGTACTTC,CASKQESGRAHGTYEQYF
-,TRBV7-9,-,TRBJ1-2,TGTGCCAGCAGCTCGGTTGGACCGGACAGACTCTATGGCTACACCTTC,CASSSVGPDRLYGYTF
TRBD1,TRBV6-1,-,TRBJ1-6,TGTGCCAGCAGTGAACTCGAAGCAGGGGGATCACCCCTCCACTTT,CASSELEAGGSPLHF
TRBD1,TRBV28,-,TRBJ2-7,TGTGCCAGCAGTTCCTCCTTGATACGGACAGGCAGCTCCTACGAGCAGTACTTC,CASSSSLIRTGSSYEQYF
-,TRBV9,-,TRBJ1-6,TGTGCCAGCAGCCCGACGGGACAACTGGGTTCACCCCTCCACTTT,CASSPTGQLGSPLHF
-,TRBV6-5,-,TRBJ2-2,TGTGCCAGCAGTTACTTAACGGGGACCGGGGAGCTGTTTTTT,CASSYLTGTGELFF
-,TRBV6-6,few,TRBJ1-5,TGTGCCAGCAGTGTCCCCTTAACAGGCCAGGACCAGCCCCAGCATTTT,CASSVPLTGQDQPQHF
TRBD2,TRBV3-1/TRBV3-2,-,TRBJ2-1,TGTGCCAGCAGCCACTCTAGCGGGAGGGCCACCGGCAATGAGCAGTTCTTC,CASSHSSGRATGNEQFF
TRBD1,TRBV27,-,TRBJ1-6,TGTGCCAGCAGTTACCTCGACAGGGATAATTCACCCCTCCACTTT,CASSYLDRDNSPLHF
-,TRBV5-6,-,TRBJ1-1,TGTGCCAGCAGCTCCCCCCGTAACACTGAAGCTTTCTTT,CASSSPRNTEAFF